The subject of this entry is one TCR beta chain. The clone's antigen remains unknown. No base quality values were provided; no much bigger clone lies one nucleotide off. Sequences SGHVS (CDR1) and FNYEAQ (CDR2) are obtained from the germline V gene. Unmatched junction bases come to 1, with V trimmed by 1 base and J by 2 bases. The CDR3 spans 14 residues, from the cysteine through the phenylalanine. Solely the CDR3 DNA is kept, with 42 bases framed from the first base. These data belong to a study of blood T cell repertoires in COVID-19 (dated by TCRdb to 2018 to 2021). Notes on the research overall: Samples covering the acute and convalescent phases of COVID-19 were provided by collaborators in the United States, Italy and Spain. The material from the prospective study consisted of cDNA or gDNA derived from T cells, B-cell-depleted T cells, or PBMCs. Subjects who had been exposed to COVID-19, were actively infected with it, or had recovered from it provided the deeply sampled blood TCRbeta repertoires that made up the dataset. The repertoires were released in a freely available public database meant as a resource for research on the immune response to SARS-CoV-2. The samples were drawn from the first 160 participants of the ongoing ImmuneRACE study and from 950 to 1,500 subjects provided by 6 global collaborators. A de-identified subject ID, COVID-19 status, age in years and sex were almost always included in the sample metadata. Where HLA class I and class II types were available, the types were taken from metadata supplied by the sample provider, not from assay-based typing.

In the prospective study, participants were about 18 to 100 years old, resided in 20 to 30 geographic areas of the United States, and were enrolled through a virtual design. Cohort assignment in the prospective study relied on participant-reported clinical history from a screening survey and a study questionnaire. Recovered participants in ImmuneRACE Cohort 3 were defined as having two consecutive negative NP/OP PCR tests, clearance from a healthcare professional, or resolution of symptoms. Mobile phlebotomists in the prospective study collected whole blood, serum and a nasopharyngeal or oropharyngeal swab from every participant. Additional blood draws and questionnaires over an approximately 2-month period could optionally be provided by prospective study participants. Before DNA extraction, prospective study blood samples were shipped either frozen or at room temperature. Findings and caveats that apply to the study as a whole: The amount of clinical and demographic metadata varied by source and participant and was provided uncurated.

TCRbeta CDR3 regions were amplified from genomic DNA using the immunoSEQ Assay, a bias-controlled multiplex PCR. In the paper's pipeline: Within the assay, amplification of reference gene primers was used to estimate how many nucleated cells each sample contained. To quantify the absolute abundance of each unique TCRbeta CDR3 rearrangement, sequence reads were collapsed and filtered. For each sample, productive Simpson clonality was calculated as the square root of Simpson's diversity index across productive rearrangements. Drawn from immuneACCESS, this table holds only the in-frame rearrangements with V and J called that TCRdb kept. Clones are partly lost; checked studies trace under half to an unresolved V gene and leave the rest unexplained. Clonal size and the V and J genes are those of that table, whereas D and trimming came from the DNA. Counted in this sample were fewer than 300,000 clones; roughly 85% of them appeared once. The ten most abundant clones make up roughly 4% of the sample.

The rearranged segments are TRBV7-6 and TRBJ1-1; TRBD1 aligns with 7 central bases. This clonotype was obtained from a woman aged 25 to 45 who had recovered from COVID-19. The sequenced sample consisted of PBMCs or T cells enriched from blood (not recorded which). The DNA sequence is given as TGTGCCAGCAGCTTAGGGGACAGCAACACTGAAGCTTTCTTT. Its coded protein is CASSLGDSNTEAFF.